Each of the 5 T cell receptor beta chains below was sequenced from the same sample in a study of blood T cells in healthy people across ages. Primed by a sample-barcoded 5' primer and a J-beta primer mix, a second PCR proceeded for roughly 6 to 12 cycles. In TCRdb, the 5' RACE reads were re-called with MiXCR into one record per CDR3 protein. Of about 2 million distinct CDR3 sequences detected, less than 50% appear once; the ten largest clones hold approximately 2.1%. The specimen sequenced was blood. The receptor source for this set is a woman aged 40 to 50 in good health.

This clonotype was counted only a few times. The chain recombines TRBV29-1 with TRBJ2-3; 8 nucleotides align to TRBD1. Germline-derived CDR1 and CDR2 are SQVTM and ANQGSEA. This CDR3 region has 16 residues. V trimming: 4 bases; J trimming: 1 base; junction bases outside the gene matches: 10. This CDR3 reads CSVGTGNVVGTDTQYF. The CDR3 DNA reads as TGCAGCGTTGGGACAGGGAATGTGGTCGGCACAGATACGCAGTATTTT.

This clonotype was seen only a few times. The J gene is TRBJ2-5, the V gene TRBV5-1; D unresolved. In germline, CDR1 is SGHRS, CDR2 YFSETQ. This CDR3 contains 14 residues. V shed 5 bases and J shed 1 base, with 12 bases lying between them. CDR3 protein: CASRPAGVQETQYF. The CDR3 DNA reads as TGCGCCAGCAGGCCGGCAGGTGTCCAAGAGACCCAGTACTTC.

This clonotype was observed a few times. This chain connects TRBV6-2 or TRBV6-3 to TRBJ1-2; D not resolved. Looked up from germline, CDR1 is MNHEY and CDR2 is SVGEGT. V gave up 2 bases and J gave up 3 bases, with 10 bases separating them. The CDR3 loop spans 14 amino acids. The CDR3 sequence: CASSYGGRYYGYTF. DNA for the CDR3: TGTGCCAGCAGTTACGGAGGAAGATACTATGGCTACACCTTC.

Turning to this clonotype: Sequence at one end of the junction differs from germline and may be a read error. The chain recombines TRBV11-2 with TRBJ2-1, with 8 bases that match TRBD2. Germline values: CDR1 SGHAT, CDR2 FQNNGV. The CDR3 is made up of 15 amino acids. CDR3 sequence reads: CASSLERGPYNEQFF. The CDR3, as DNA: TGCGCCAGCAGCTTGGAGCGGGGGCCCTACAATGAGCAGTTCTTC.

The chain employs TRBV5-6 and TRBJ1-1, with 9 bases lining up with TRBD1. The V and J ends lost 4 bases and 3 bases, in that order; junction bases with no gene match: 4. Germline assignment: CDR1 SGHDT and CDR2 YYEEEE. This CDR3 comprises 14 residues. For the CDR3, the DNA is TGTGCCAGCAGCGACAGGGACAGGGACACTGAAGCTTTCTTT. Amino acid sequence: CASSDRDRDTEAFF.